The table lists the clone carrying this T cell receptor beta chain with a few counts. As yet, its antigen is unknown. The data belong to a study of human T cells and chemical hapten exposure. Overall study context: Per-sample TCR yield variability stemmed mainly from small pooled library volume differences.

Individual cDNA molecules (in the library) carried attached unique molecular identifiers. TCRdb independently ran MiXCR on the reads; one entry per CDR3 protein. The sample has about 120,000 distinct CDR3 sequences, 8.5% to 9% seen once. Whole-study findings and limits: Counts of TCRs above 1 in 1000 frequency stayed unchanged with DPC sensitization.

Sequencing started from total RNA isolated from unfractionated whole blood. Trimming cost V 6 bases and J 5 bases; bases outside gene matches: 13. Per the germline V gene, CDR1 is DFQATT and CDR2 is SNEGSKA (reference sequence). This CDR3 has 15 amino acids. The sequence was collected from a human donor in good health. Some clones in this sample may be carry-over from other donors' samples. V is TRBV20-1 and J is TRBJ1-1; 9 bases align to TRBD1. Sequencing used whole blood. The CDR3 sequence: CSATGTGWEGTEAFF. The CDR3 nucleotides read TGCAGTGCCACCGGGACAGGGTGGGAGGGGACTGAAGCTTTCTTT.